This is a list of T cell receptor beta chains from one sample in a study of spatial heterogeneity in lung cancer. TCRdb reprocessed the 5' RACE reads with MiXCR, giving one entry per CDR3 protein. The table has tens of thousands of distinct CDR3 sequences, around 12% seen once. Sample: PBMCs, taken at surgery. These receptors came from a male donor with early-stage non-small cell lung cancer. Each CDR3 is given without its conserved first and last residue.

TRBV29-1	TRBJ2-5	SVEYVGGGGGDRY
TRBV20-1	TRBJ2-1	SALTGTAGNEQF
TRBV18	TRBJ2-1	ASSPRDNEQF
TRBV4-2	TRBJ2-3	ASSQERGGTSTDTQY
TRBV9	TRBJ2-7	ASSESTGSSVYEQY
TRBV6-2/TRBV6-3	TRBJ1-1	ASSYSRRNTEAF
TRBV9	TRBJ1-6	ASSVRDRANSPLH
TRBV24-1	TRBJ2-3	ATSQVTDTQY
TRBV7-9	TRBJ2-1	ASRPLPGGHEQF
TRBV7-2	TRBJ1-2	ASTYYPGQDYGYT
TRBV2	TRBJ1-2	ASSDPGQIYGYT
TRBV7-6	TRBJ1-5	ASSLTGQLNQPQH
TRBV12-3/TRBV12-4	TRBJ2-1	ASTRGRFSYNEQF
TRBV7-2	TRBJ2-1	ASSPELDSGANEQF
TRBV27	TRBJ2-7	ASRQDRVSYEQY
TRBV11-1	TRBJ1-2	ASSLPGQGAGYT
TRBV15	TRBJ2-7	ATSREAVPSSYEQY
TRBV11-2	TRBJ2-5	ASSSDLLKY
TRBV3-1	TRBJ1-6	ASSHRNSPLH
TRBV7-2	TRBJ1-3	ASSSSTVSGNTIY
TRBV5-1	TRBJ1-1	ASSLRGGDRVDF
TRBV4-3	TRBJ2-3	ASSQDLGQIAGTQY
TRBV10-1	TRBJ2-6	ASSEPPGPLPSGANVLT
TRBV3-1	TRBJ2-1	ASSQSGGRNNEQF
TRBV20-1	TRBJ1-1	SARRGITEAF
TRBV7-2	TRBJ1-1	ASSWVGTEAF
TRBV29-1	TRBJ2-1	SVGVNRRSSYNEQF
TRBV9	TRBJ1-1	ASSVGTGLNTEAF
TRBV12-3/TRBV12-4	TRBJ2-2	ASSLESGELF
TRBV18	TRBJ2-2	ASSPPGLAGATGELF
TRBV7-2	TRBJ2-5	ASSLLATTQETQY
TRBV5-1	TRBJ2-1	ASSWDAKQF
TRBV7-3	TRBJ2-7	ASSLESGSSYEQY
TRBV27	TRBJ2-1	ASSLNAGGPHEQF
TRBV20-1	TRBJ1-1	SARDIIGSKTEAF
TRBV9	TRBJ1-2	ASSVGLNNYGYT
TRBV7-8	TRBJ2-3	ASSLRTGPAFFTDTQY
TRBV28	TRBJ2-2	ASSSTSGSNTGELF
TRBV25-1	TRBJ1-2	ASSEFREGYNYGYT
TRBV11-1	TRBJ2-2	ASSSMTMLNTGELF
TRBV7-8	TRBJ2-3	ASSLERQGTDTQY
TRBV27	TRBJ1-2	ASTSEASGAYGYT